This TCR beta chain came from a study of cytomegalovirus exposure and HLA in healthy donors. The germline gives CDR1 SGHVS, CDR2 FQNEAQ. The CDR3 runs to 16 residues. V shed 4 bases and J 5 bases; nucleotides not matched to a gene: 7. This clone appeared once. Its antigen remains unidentified. Regarding the study as a whole: Some V segments (TRBV6-2 and TRBV6-3 among them) were excluded as indistinguishable.

The primer mix had 60 Vbeta and 13 Jbeta primers. Method: immunoSEQ multiplex PCR; TCRdb's copy keeps in-frame clones and lacks some. The table has some 150,000 clones, about 80% seen once. This receptor was obtained from a woman between 50 and 59 years old in good health and CMV-seronegative. The genes are TRBV7-8 and TRBJ2-4, with 11 nucleotides matching TRBD2. What was sequenced was PBMCs. The CDR3 region has the DNA TGTGCCAGCAGCTCGGGACTAGCGGTGGGGCAAAACATTCAGTACTTC. Translating gives CASSSGLAVGQNIQYF.